Described below is a single T cell receptor beta chain sequence and its context. This entry is derived from a study of blood T cell repertoires in COVID-19. About the study: Nucleic acid was either cDNA or gDNA, and it came from T cells, B-cell-depleted T cells, or PBMCs.

Seattle patient enrollment occurred during active infection, with longitudinal follow-up thereafter. Germline V gene data show CDR1 as MDHEN and CDR2 as SYDVKM. This CDR3 contains 13 residues. V lost 6 bases and J lost 4, with 12 bases in between. In the authors' methods: Amplifying reference gene primers gave estimates of nucleated cell counts. Assay used: immunoSEQ multiplex PCR; TCRdb lists only in-frame clones, some missing. For V, J and clone size, that table is used; D and trimming come from the DNA. The data contain around 200,000 clones, 65% to 85% of them singletons. The V call is TRBV28, the J call TRBJ1-2; D is undetermined. This TCR was recovered from a woman aged 40 to 49 with COVID-19, enrolled during active disease. The sample taken for sequencing was peripheral blood. CDR3 sequence: CASSLRRGYGYTF. Here the CDR3 DNA reads TGTGCCAGCAGCCTACGGCGAGGCTATGGCTACACCTTC.